This T cell receptor (beta chain) was recorded in a study of cytomegalovirus exposure and HLA in healthy donors (dated by TCRdb to the late 2010s). About the full investigation: An earlier analysis of several hundred of the donors reported 276 Gb of sequence data and 95 million to 130 million unique TCR beta sequences obtained from about 180 million T cells. An early release that covered fewer than 800 HLA-typed donors contained approximately 300 gigabases of sequencing data and 85 million to 100 million unique TCR sequences. Of the 398 genotyped donors, over 80% were placed in the genetic ancestry cluster associated with self-reported Caucasian donors. The study was designed to test whether signatures of past pathogen exposure could be identified by cataloging public T cell receptors. The study used immunosequencing to profile the T cell repertoires of 666 subjects and linked those repertoires to cytomegalovirus serostatus. In addition to the first cohort of approximately 650 subjects, a separate validation cohort of approximately 120 different subjects was used. To predict cytomegalovirus infection status, the study combined high-throughput TCR immunosequencing, statistical association of individual TCRs with disease status, and machine learning. To study patterns of TCR occurrence, a later analysis re-analyzed previously published TCR beta repertoires from under 750 donors and added high-resolution HLA genotyping. Rather than drawing on any new phenotypic data, the later analysis identified candidate immune exposures from TCR beta sequences and the way those sequences occurred across donors. To decide whether each TCR beta V gene segment behaved as functional or pseudogenic, an earlier analysis of some 570 of the donors relied on high-throughput TCR beta sequencing. Donor age, sex, ethnicity and CMV serostatus were compiled alongside the repertoire data. A later genetic analysis took genome-wide SNP genotypes for 398 of the 666 donors and used that subset as a discovery cohort. All discovery cohort repertoires had been generated on a single sequencing platform. Class I and class II HLA loci were covered by the typing at four-digit resolution. The number of donors typed differed by locus, with about 629-630 for A, B, C, DRB1 and DQB1, roughly 520 for DQA1, 606 for DPA1, and over 400 for DPB1. A handful of DR-DQ haplotypes were handled as single units for association and clustering because linkage in the cohort was strong. Across 300 to 400 genotyped donors of the cohort, an average of roughly 230,000 unique TCR beta nucleotide sequences per donor were sequenced, and 15% to 20% of those sequences were non-productive.

The cohort comprised several hundred healthy bone marrow donors. All cohort members were sampled while nominally healthy, although unrecorded immune exposures were likely present. The donor was CMV seronegative and was included in the group of hundreds of seronegative cohort members. A peripheral blood sample was provided by each donor, and peripheral blood mononuclear cells were used for TCR beta sequencing. The Qiagen DNeasy Blood Extraction Kit was used to extract genomic DNA from the blood cell samples. Here is what the overall study found, with its caveats: Some IMGT-functional V segments, including TRBV6-2 and TRBV6-3, could not be distinguished by the 87-base-pair reads and were therefore excluded. Three of the identified cytomegalovirus-associated TCR beta chains were confirmed in vitro to be specific for cytomegalovirus antigens. A total of roughly 160 TCR beta chains were listed by the study as associated with cytomegalovirus. In a later analysis, around 17,000 TCR beta sequences were associated with specific HLA alleles at a false discovery rate of 0.05. The authors suggested that the approach could potentially be extended to other disease states and immunological phenotypes. HLA typing was unavailable for some donors at each locus, so association tests used only the typed subset. An association between a missense DCLRE1C variant and V-gene and J-gene trimming of TCR beta chains was found in a later genetic analysis and replicated in an independent cohort. Most TCR sequences were seen in very few donors, while some public TCRs were found in many individuals. Most CMV-associated TCR beta chains appeared to be HLA-restricted in a later analysis, and the HLA associations seemed to be driven largely by CMV exposure. Correlated functional status among segregating V segments might reflect linkage disequilibrium, but an unknown experimental factor could not be ruled out. A later analysis found that TCR association rates varied across HLA loci, with DRB1 alleles showing the most associated TCRs and HLA-C alleles the fewest. The cohort was sequenced for TCR beta chains only, and without alpha or paired-chain data the features that could be detected were limited. In a later analysis, several top co-occurrence clusters were reported to appear linked to parvovirus B19, influenza, CMV and Epstein-Barr virus. Strong co-occurrence of HLA alleles, especially DR and DQ, made assigning TCR associations to individual alleles difficult. A further reported finding was that TCR beta sequences accurately predicted the HLA-A and HLA-B alleles for most subjects in the first cohort. The classifier was reported to diagnose cytomegalovirus status with high specificity and sensitivity in both the original and validation cohorts. For the cohort, immune exposure information was limited to CMV serostatus. Because counts were too low, seventeen rarely observed V segments, including chromosome 9 orphons, were excluded from the earlier analysis of about 500 of the donors. In a later analysis, HLA-associated TCR beta chains were found to be more clonally expanded and to have lower generation probabilities than equally common non-associated chains. The sequencing pipeline was judged likely to have produced a cluster of highly shared sequence variants as a technical artifact. According to a later genetic analysis, donors in an Asian-associated ancestry cluster had fewer N-insertions in productive TCRs than the approximately 690-donor mean. Broadly in line with IMGT annotations, most TCR beta V segments showed up in productive rearrangements about 87% or about 30% of the time in an earlier analysis of around 550 of the donors. The presence/absence analyses assumed that sequencing depth was roughly uniform across donors, and that assumption may not be true.

V drops 6 bases and J drops 4 bases, leaving 22 bases in between. Reading the germline V gene gives CDR1 SGHVS and CDR2 FNYEAQ. From its cysteine to its phenylalanine, the CDR3 spans 17 amino acids. The kept DNA is CDR3 alone, 51 bases in frame from the first base. Concerning this clone itself: No cognate antigen has been identified for it. No much larger clone exists at a distance of one base, and base qualities are not known.

To prepare the library, the immunoSEQ multiplex PCR assay was applied. For the multiplex PCR, a mixture combining 60 forward primers for TCR Vbeta segments and 13 reverse primers for TCR Jbeta segments was used. A multiplex PCR assay on genomic DNA amplified the CDR3 region of rearranged TCR beta genes. The amplified TCR beta libraries were sequenced on the Illumina HiSeq System as 87-base-pair reads. The source study handled its data this way. A later analysis tallied about 77 million unique TCR beta chains across the 666 repertoires, and about 10 million of those chains were shared by two or more donors. Raw reads were error-corrected and collapsed into unique sequences with a nearest-neighbor algorithm that merged closely related sequences to remove PCR and sequencing errors. CDR3 sequences were aligned to IMGT reference sequences to assign V, D and J gene segments. For a sequence to be retained, at least a six-nucleotide match to both a V gene segment and a J gene segment was required. A rearrangement was called productive if the CDR3 had no stop codons and remained in frame with V and J, and every other rearrangement was called non-productive. Following IMGT convention, CDR3 was defined as the stretch from the second conserved V-encoded cysteine to the conserved J-encoded phenylalanine. In an earlier analysis of more than 550 of the donors, sequences lacking an unambiguous match to a single V gene segment were excluded. An earlier analysis of about 590 of the donors classified V segments as functional when productive rearrangements were above 56.7% and as segregating when the standard deviation between donors was above 5%. A statistical classification framework was developed to diagnose cytomegalovirus status using the catalog of TCR beta chain sequences. In a later analysis, TCR nucleotide sequences were compared against IMGT/GENE-DB human TR gene sequences so that V and J genes could be assigned. The TCRdist pipeline was used in a later analysis to assign CDR3 sequences and most-parsimonious VDJ recombination scenarios. In a later analysis, every TCR beta chain was defined by the combination of its CDR3 amino acid sequence and its V-gene family, and reads without a unique V-gene family were dropped. To address suspected cross-contamination and a sequencing artifact, a later analysis removed approximately 600 highly shared, low-generation-probability nucleotide sequences. A later analysis calculated a clonal expansion index for each public chain from normalized within-repertoire ranks of inferred template counts. In a later analysis, generation probabilities were computed using a VDJ recombination model fitted to out-of-frame rearrangements, and the results were checked against IGoR. A later analysis scored TCR-TCR, TCR-HLA and TCR-CMV co-occurrence with hypergeometric tests, applying a repertoire-size bias correction to TCR pairs. False discovery rates were estimated in a later analysis by permuting HLA or CMV assignments 20 times. In a later analysis, co-occurring TCRs were grouped using DBSCAN, with TCRdist sequence similarity added in when clustering inside HLA-allele-positive subsets. Co-occurrence clustering excluded repertoires with fewer than 30,000 or more than 120,000 public chains, plus five with anomalous nucleotide sharing. In TCRdb, the immuneACCESS table is reduced to in-frame sequences with V and J assigned. These tables do not hold every clone; where another copy was compared, an unresolved V gene accounts for under half, and the others remain unexplained. V and J calls and clone size are as listed in that table; D and trimming were resolved from the DNA. This sample lists some 120,000 clones; around three quarters were detected once. The ten largest clones add up to about 3.5% of the sample.

This TCR was recovered from a young man in good health and CMV-seronegative. The V and J genes are TRBV7-6 and TRBJ2-1; the D gene assignment is ambiguous. Material: PBMCs. The CDR3 reads CASSAKWATRTYNEQFF. The DNA reads as follows: TGTGCCAGCAGTGCAAAGTGGGCCACTCGAACATACAATGAGCAGTTCTTC.